The 7 T cell receptor beta chains below come from one sample, sequenced in a study of T cells in Graves' hyperthyroidism and ophthalmopathy. The CDR3 regions of TCR beta were amplified from RNA transcripts. A first-round RT-PCR of the TCR CDR3 used the HTBI primer set. TCRdb re-called the multiplex PCR reads with MiXCR, one entry per CDR3 protein. The sample carries more than 500,000 distinct CDR3 sequences, roughly 15% recorded once. Sequencing input: blood. All receptors derive from a woman in her thirties with Graves' hyperthyroidism.

The chain links TRBV28 to TRBJ2-7, with 9 positions matching TRBD1. There are 15 residues in the CDR3. J was trimmed by 2 bases and V by 7 bases; bases with no gene match: 9. Germline CDR1 MDHEN, CDR2 SYDVKM. The CDR3 is CASNPTGGLTYEQYF. In DNA, the CDR3 is TGTGCCAGCAACCCAACAGGGGGCCTAACCTACGAGCAGTACTTC. Looking up the rest from reference TRBV28 and TRBJ2-7 gives the full variable domain: DVKVTQSSRYLVKRTGEKVFLECVQDMDHENMFWYRQDPGLGLRLIYFSYDVKMKEKGDIPEGYSVSREKKERFSLILESASTNQTSMYLCASNPTGGLTYEQYFGPGTRLTVT.

Note on this clonotype: It may be a read error: a sequence one base away is much more abundant. The V call is TRBV29-1, the J call TRBJ1-1; D is undetermined. The CDR3 extends over 13 amino acids. Germline loops: CDR1 SQVTM, CDR2 ANQGSEA. CDR3 sequence reads: CSVGVRLNAEAFF. The CDR3 region has the DNA TGCAGCGTTGGTGTTCGTCTGAACGCTGAAGCTTTCTTT.

Many counts were recorded for this clonotype. V and J are TRBV2 and TRBJ2-1, with 9 nucleotides matching TRBD1. This CDR3 spans 15 amino acids. Losses at the gene ends were 3 bases for V and 1 base for J; bases not matched to a gene: 1. In germline, CDR1 is SNHLY, CDR2 FYNNEI. CDR3 in amino acids: CASSEGQGSYNEQFF. The CDR3, as DNA: TGTGCCAGCAGTGAGGGACAGGGTTCCTACAATGAGCAGTTCTTC.

In its sample, this clonotype was seen many times. This chain uses TRBV27 with TRBJ2-2, with 9 bases lining up with TRBD2. Trimming cost V 6 bases and J 1 base; bases outside gene matches: 12. The CDR3 is 18 amino acids. Per germline, CDR1 MNHEY and CDR2 SMNVEV (reference sequence). This chain's CDR3 is CASSSRGSGRLNTGELFF. For the CDR3, the DNA is TGTGCCAGCAGCTCCAGGGGTAGCGGGAGATTGAACACCGGGGAGCTGTTTTTT.

The J gene is TRBJ1-2, the V gene TRBV12-3 or TRBV12-4, with 7 bases aligning to TRBD1. The CDR3 runs 17 residues. Losses at the gene ends were 3 bases for V and 3 bases for J; bases not matched to a gene: 13. The CDR3 region is CASSLRRTGFNHYGYTF. The DNA of the CDR3 is TGTGCCAGCAGTTTGCGCAGGACAGGCTTCAACCACTATGGCTACACCTTC.

This clonotype was counted at least ten times. The chain combines TRBV5-5 with TRBJ2-7; 9 bases line up with TRBD2. The germline V gene has CDR1 SGHKS and CDR2 YYEKEE (reference sequence). The CDR3 loop spans 16 amino acids. With V trimmed by 0 bases and J by 4 bases, 8 bases remained unmatched. As DNA, the CDR3 is TGTGCCAGCAGCTTGGCTGAGATAGCGGGAGCTTACGAGCAGTACTTC. This translates into CASSLAEIAGAYEQYF.

This clonotype was counted only a few times. The rearrangement links TRBV7-9 to TRBJ2-7; 15 bases line up with TRBD2. Germline assignment: CDR1 SEHNR and CDR2 FQNEAQ (reference sequence). J gave up 3 bases and V 5 bases, and 8 bases lay outside the gene matches. The CDR3 sequence is 17 residues long. The DNA of the CDR3 is TGTGCCAGCAGCCTCGGGACTAGCGGGAGGAAATTCTACGAGCAGTACTTC. It yields the protein CASSLGTSGRKFYEQYF.